These T cell receptor beta chains were read from a single sample in a study of human T cells and chemical hapten exposure. TCRdb reprocessed the RACE reads with MiXCR, giving one entry per CDR3 protein. In the table there are approximately 81,000 distinct CDR3 sequences, 8.6% of which are singletons. The sample taken for sequencing was whole blood. The origin of the receptors is a male donor in good health. Some clones in this sample may be carry-over from other donors' samples. Each CDR3 is given with its conserved first and last residue. The D gene is left open where the match is weak. Clone sizes are given selectively: once, few, many, or a class where the clone is expanded.

D	size	V	J	length	CDR3	DNA
TRBD2	-	TRBV7-9	TRBJ2-1	16	CASSLARLAGNNEQFF	TGTGCCAGCAGCTTAGCGAGACTAGCGGGCAACAATGAGCAGTTCTTC
-	-	TRBV4-3	TRBJ1-5	17	CASSQDASSVGNQPQHF	TGCGCCAGCAGCCAAGATGCGAGTTCCGTGGGCAATCAGCCCCAGCATTTT
-	few	TRBV27	TRBJ1-3	14	CASSSKGAGNTIYF	TGTGCCAGCAGTTCCAAGGGGGCTGGAAACACCATATATTTT
TRBD1	-	TRBV2	TRBJ2-7	14	CASSEQGVGGEQYF	TGTGCCAGCAGTGAGCAGGGGGTAGGAGGCGAGCAGTACTTC
TRBD2	few	TRBV29-1	TRBJ2-1	14	CSVDGTSGSNEQFF	TGCAGCGTTGACGGGACTAGCGGGAGCAATGAGCAGTTCTTC
-	many	TRBV12-3/TRBV12-4	TRBJ1-1	15	CASSLALEGRPEAFF	TGTGCCAGCAGTTTAGCGCTGGAGGGTCGGCCTGAAGCTTTCTTT
-	few	TRBV20-1	TRBJ1-2	15	CSASGGDPIPYGYTF	TGCAGTGCTAGTGGTGGAGACCCGATCCCCTATGGCTACACCTTC
-	few	TRBV6-1	TRBJ2-3	15	CASSEDLGDTDTQYF	TGTGCCAGCAGTGAAGATCTCGGAGACACAGATACGCAGTATTTT
TRBD2	many	TRBV20-1	TRBJ2-3	15	CSARASGTSGDTQYF	TGCAGTGCTAGAGCCTCCGGGACTAGCGGAGATACGCAGTATTTT
-	few	TRBV3-1	TRBJ1-5	14	CASSPPGAIQPQHF	TGTGCCAGCAGCCCCCCGGGGGCAATACAGCCCCAGCATTTT
TRBD1	many	TRBV10-3	TRBJ1-1	17	CAITMRQGWDMNTEAFF	TGTGCCATCACCATGAGACAGGGATGGGACATGAACACTGAAGCTTTCTTT
-	-	TRBV7-8	TRBJ1-5	15	CASSPLGVANQPQHF	TGTGCCAGCAGCCCGTTAGGGGTGGCCAATCAGCCCCAGCATTTT